What follows is one T cell receptor beta chain and its context. Its antigen is not yet known. It is likely a read error, because the conserved phenylalanine at the end of the CDR3 is missing. These data originate in a study of T cell repertoires in cytomegalovirus infection (dated by TCRdb to between 2018 and 2021). Study-level background: Because public TCR beta signatures pointed to carriage of CMV infection together with the matching HLA type, the HLA type of each donor mattered for the analysis.

Broader findings and caveats from the paper: The ex vivo response was dominated by HLA-C-restricted CMV-specific TCR beta clonotypes, which also provided the single most frequent clonotype in two of eight donors. In both this cohort and an independent cohort of several hundred donors, the cumulative frequency of public TCR beta family members distinguished carriers of CMV infection plus the relevant HLA type.

The CDR3 has 18 residues if both end residues are counted. Of the read, only the CDR3 DNA is kept; its 54 bases are in frame from base 1. After removal of 1 base from V and 2 bases from J, the junction retains 13 bases not matched to a gene. From the germline V gene, CDR1 is SGHTA and CDR2 is FQGNSA. Sequencing relied on an Illumina HiSeq 1500. TCRdb reworked the public reads: Q25 trimming with fastp, MiXCR clone assembly, productive beta chains retained. Rows are combined by CDR3 protein, so each entry shows the most common genes and DNA. For this sample the table gives hundreds of thousands of distinct CDR3 sequences, of which less than 40% were detected only once. The ten largest clones take up 2.8% of the sample.

Sequencing input: PBMCs. Recombination joined TRBV7-2 with TRBJ1-2, with 7 central nucleotides matching TRBD1. The source is a human donor in good health (CMV status not recorded). Some clones in this sample may be carry-over from other donors' samples. The CDR3 protein: CASSLGPPTGTTNYGYTI. The sequenced DNA: TGTGCCAGCAGCTTAGGGCCACCGACAGGGACGACAAACTATGGCTACACCATC.